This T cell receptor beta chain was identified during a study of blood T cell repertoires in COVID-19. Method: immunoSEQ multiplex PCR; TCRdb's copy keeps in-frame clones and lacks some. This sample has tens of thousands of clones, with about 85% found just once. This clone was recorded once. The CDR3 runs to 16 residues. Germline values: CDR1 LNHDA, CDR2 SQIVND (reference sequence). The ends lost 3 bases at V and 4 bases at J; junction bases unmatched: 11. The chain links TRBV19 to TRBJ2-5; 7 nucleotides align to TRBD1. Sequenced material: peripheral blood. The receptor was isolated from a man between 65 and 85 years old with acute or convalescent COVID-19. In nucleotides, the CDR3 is TGTGCCAGTAGTATCGGGTTGCAGGGGGTAGGAGAGACCCAGTACTTC. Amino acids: CASSIGLQGVGETQYF.